The 15 T cell receptor beta chains below come from one sample, sequenced in a study of sequential checkpoint blockade in melanoma. Treatment defined: randomized to nivolumab then ipilimumab (arm A) or the reverse (arm B). TCRdb keeps only in-frame clones here, not all; method: immunoSEQ multiplex PCR. The sample has roughly 18,000 clones; under 75% are singletons. The sample here was CD8+ T cells sorted from blood (inferred from file names), taken from a patient given nivolumab and ipilimumab in sequence. These receptor sequences come from a human donor with melanoma.

Regarding this clone: In the same sample, other DNA sequences code for this CDR3. This chain joins TRBV25-1 and TRBJ1-2, with D tentatively TRBD1 (5 bases). This CDR3 is built from 12 residues. Between the trimmed V and J ends, which lost 4 bases and 6 bases, there was a span of 9 bases. CDR1 MGHDK and CDR2 SYGVNS come from the germline V gene. The CDR3 DNA reads TGTGCCAGCAGTGCGGTCAGGGATGGCTACACCTTC. Its translation is CASSAVRDGYTF.

This chain uses TRBV10-3 with TRBJ2-7, with D unresolved. This CDR3 contains 11 residues. Looked up from germline, CDR1 is ENHRY and CDR2 is SYGVKD. V lost 8 bases, J lost 2 bases, and 7 bases lay in between. The CDR3 here is CAISPAYEQYF. The CDR3, as DNA: TGTGCCATCTCCCCAGCCTACGAGCAGTACTTC.

This clone was counted between two and nine times. The J gene is TRBJ2-3, the V gene TRBV7-2, with 7 bases fitting TRBD2. The V gene's germline CDR1 is SGHTA and CDR2 FQGNSA. V was pared by 1 base and J by 5 bases, with 12 bases of the junction left unmatched. CDR3 length: 17 residues. The DNA of the CDR3 is TGTGCCAGCAGCTTAGAACTTGGGCGGGGGAAGCGAGATACGCAGTATTTT. Residues: CASSLELGRGKRDTQYF. Complete variable domain (other parts from reference TRBV7-2 and TRBJ2-3): GAGVSQSPSNKVTEKGKDVELRCDPISGHTALYWYRQSLGQGLEFLIYFQGNSAPDKSGLPSDRFSAERTGGSVSTLTIQRTQQEDSAVYLCASSLELGRGKRDTQYFGPGTRLTVL.

The V and J genes are TRBV6-5 and TRBJ1-2; unclear D gene. The ends were cut back, 1 base at V and 0 bases at J, with 9 bases in the middle. Germline V lookup: CDR1 MNHEY, CDR2 SVGAGI. The CDR3 extends over 15 amino acids. This CDR3 is CASSYLQRANYGYTF. CDR3 in DNA: TGTGCCAGCAGTTACTTACAGAGAGCTAACTATGGCTACACCTTC.

The chain employs TRBV28 and TRBJ2-6; possible D gene TRBD1, 5 bases. V was pared by 4 bases and J by 1 base, with 20 bases between. The CDR3 runs to 19 residues. The germline V gene encodes CDR1 MDHEN and CDR2 SYDVKM. CDR3 coding DNA: TGTGCCAGCAGTTCTATTAGGGGCCCCTACCCGTCTGGGGCCAACGTCCTGACTTTC. It encodes CASSSIRGPYPSGANVLTF.

J is TRBJ2-7 and V is TRBV30; 7 nucleotides align to TRBD2. CDR3 length equals 16 residues. Germline V gene lookup returns CDR1 GTSNPN and CDR2 SVGIG (reference sequence). V dropped 5 bases and J dropped 0; count of bases not matched to a gene: 13. The DNA for the CDR3 is TGTGCCTGGTCCCCCCCCCAGCGGGACTTCTCCTACGAGCAGTACTTC. Its translation: CAWSPPQRDFSYEQYF.

The chain is built from TRBV6-1 and TRBJ1-1, with D unclear. The CDR3 length is 11 residues. V was cut by 3 bases and J by 3 bases, with 2 bases left in between. CDR1 MNHNS and CDR2 SASEGT come from the germline V gene. CDR3 residues: CASSDYTEAFF. The CDR3 DNA reads as TGTGCCAGCAGTGACTACACTGAAGCTTTCTTT.

The chain links TRBV7-9 to TRBJ2-1, with 7 positions matching TRBD2. The V gene's germline CDR1 is SEHNR and CDR2 FQNEAQ (reference sequence). Trimming cost V 3 bases and J 6 bases; bases outside gene matches: 11. CDR3 length: 16 residues. In DNA form, the CDR3 reads TGTGCCAGCAGCTTTCCTACTGGCGGGAGTTCCAATGAGCAGTTCTTC. It translates to CASSFPTGGSSNEQFF. The full variable domain, rest sourced from reference TRBV7-9 and TRBJ2-1, is DTGVSQNPRHKITKRGQNVTFRCDPISEHNRLYWYRQTLGQGPEFLTYFQNEAQLEKSRLLSDRFSAERPKGSFSTLEIQRTEQGDSAMYLCASSFPTGGSSNEQFFGPGTRLTVL.

V gene TRBV27 combines with J gene TRBJ1-2; 9 nucleotides line up with TRBD1. From germline, CDR1 is MNHEY and CDR2 SMNVEV (reference sequence). V lost 2 bases and J lost 2; bases outside the gene matches: 0. The CDR3 is made up of 14 amino acids. CDR3 residues: CASSLTGGNYGYTF. In DNA form, the CDR3 reads TGTGCCAGCAGTTTAACAGGGGGCAACTATGGCTACACCTTC.

The V call is TRBV7-9, the J call TRBJ1-4, with 10 nucleotides matching TRBD1. Germline CDR1 reads SEHNR; CDR2 reads FQNEAQ (reference sequence). The CDR3 spans 16 residues. Trimming cost V 1 base and J 12 bases; bases outside gene matches: 11. As DNA, the CDR3 is TGTGCCAGCAGCTTAGGAGAGACGGGACAGGGGATGGAACTGTTTTTT. Translation gives CASSLGETGQGMELFF.

Of note for this clone: At the DNA level, this CDR3 is encoded by other sequences in the same sample as well. The rearrangement joins TRBV4-1 to TRBJ2-7; TRBD1 agrees at 8 bases. V shed 3 bases, J shed 2 bases, and the junction held 9 bases outside the gene matches. The CDR3 consists of 16 residues. CDR1 and CDR2 from the germline V gene are MGHRA and YSYEKL. The CDR3 coding sequence is TGCGCCAGCAGCCACCTCCCCCGGGACAGGACCTACGAGCAGTACTTC. As protein: CASSHLPRDRTYEQYF.

V usage is TRBV28 and J usage is TRBJ2-7; 7 nucleotides align to TRBD2. In germline, CDR1 is MDHEN, CDR2 SYDVKM. Trimming cost V 3 bases and J 4 bases; bases outside gene matches: 9. The CDR3 has 15 residues. The CDR3: CASSLGGARGYEQYF. The CDR3 region has the DNA TGTGCCAGCAGTTTGGGAGGGGCGCGGGGGTACGAGCAGTACTTC.

As to this clone: The identical CDR3 is also encoded by other nucleotide sequences in the sample. This rearrangement joins TRBV5-1 to TRBJ2-1; 8 bases are shared with TRBD1. Germline V CDR1 and CDR2: SGHRS, YFSETQ. V was pared by 3 bases and J by 8 bases, with 4 bases of the junction left unmatched. CDR3 size: 13 residues. CDR3 DNA: TGCGCCAGCAGCTCCTCAGGGGGCCATGAGCAGTTCTTC. Amino acid sequence: CASSSSGGHEQFF.

This chain joins TRBV27 and TRBJ2-7; TRBD2 is a possible D gene (5 bases). CDR3 length equals 13 residues. The V gene's germline CDR1 is MNHEY and CDR2 SMNVEV (reference sequence). V shed 2 bases and J shed 4 bases, with 9 bases lying between them. CDR3 DNA sequence: TGTGCCAGCAGTTTAGGCCTAGCTTACGAGCAGTACTTC. This translates into CASSLGLAYEQYF.

The J gene is TRBJ1-2, the V gene TRBV5-8; D perhaps matches TRBD1 (5 bases). Germline CDR1 SGHTS, CDR2 YDEGEE. Between the trimmed V and J ends, which lost 0 bases and 8 bases, there was a span of 11 bases. The CDR3 is 13 residues long. CDR3 sequence: CASSLDPAGGYTF. For the CDR3, the DNA is TGTGCCAGCAGCTTGGATCCCGCAGGGGGCTACACCTTC.